A selection of T cell receptor beta chains follows, all from one sample in a study of blood T cell repertoires in COVID-19. The protocol was immunoSEQ multiplex PCR, while the TCRdb copy is restricted to in-frame clones and leaves out a portion. The sample holds 100,000 to 150,000 clones, around 89% seen once. The sequencing input was peripheral blood. The receptors shown here come from a man aged 45-60 years with active or convalescent COVID-19. Both conserved end residues are part of each CDR3. A D gene is named only where the DNA matches it firmly. Not every row has a clone size; where given, it reads once, few, many or a size class.

D gene: TRBD2; CDR3 length: 13; J gene: TRBJ2-3; V gene: TRBV12-5; clone size: -; CDR3 protein: CASSTSGTDTQYF; CDR3 DNA: TGTGCTAGCTCGACTAGCGGCACAGATACGCAGTATTTT
D gene: TRBD2; CDR3 length: 14; J gene: TRBJ2-7; V gene: TRBV18; clone size: -; CDR3 protein: CASSPGTSYREQYF; CDR3 DNA: TGTGCCAGCTCACCCGGGACTAGTTATCGCGAGCAGTACTTC
D gene: -; CDR3 length: 13; J gene: TRBJ1-1; V gene: TRBV29-1; clone size: -; CDR3 protein: CSALLGKDTEAFF; CDR3 DNA: TGCAGCGCCCTATTGGGCAAGGACACTGAAGCTTTCTTT
D gene: -; CDR3 length: 16; J gene: TRBJ1-1; V gene: TRBV19; clone size: -; CDR3 protein: CASSMDGAWGNTEAFF; CDR3 DNA: TGTGCCAGTAGTATGGATGGGGCGTGGGGGAACACTGAAGCTTTCTTT
D gene: -; CDR3 length: 14; J gene: TRBJ1-4; V gene: TRBV29-1; clone size: -; CDR3 protein: CSVEVGGIGEKLFF; CDR3 DNA: TGCAGCGTTGAAGTTGGGGGCATTGGTGAAAAACTGTTTTTT
D gene: -; CDR3 length: 13; J gene: TRBJ1-5; V gene: TRBV6-5; clone size: -; CDR3 protein: CASNRGEGQPQHF; CDR3 DNA: TGTGCCAGCAATCGGGGGGAGGGTCAGCCCCAGCATTTT
D gene: -; CDR3 length: 14; J gene: TRBJ2-1; V gene: TRBV29-1; clone size: -; CDR3 protein: CSGAGPIDPNEQFF; CDR3 DNA: TGCAGCGGGGCGGGACCAATCGACCCTAATGAGCAGTTCTTC
D gene: -; CDR3 length: 16; J gene: TRBJ2-6; V gene: TRBV6-6; clone size: -; CDR3 protein: CASSYFQGSGANVLTF; CDR3 DNA: TGTGCCAGCAGTTACTTTCAGGGCTCTGGGGCCAACGTCCTGACTTTC
D gene: -; CDR3 length: 15; J gene: TRBJ1-2; V gene: TRBV10-3; clone size: -; CDR3 protein: CAISESGREDYGYTF; CDR3 DNA: TGTGCCATCAGTGAGTCGGGCCGGGAAGACTATGGCTACACCTTC
D gene: TRBD1; CDR3 length: 18; J gene: TRBJ1-2; V gene: TRBV4-1; clone size: -; CDR3 protein: CASSQVGSGGQVIYGYTF; CDR3 DNA: TGCGCCAGCAGCCAAGTCGGTTCCGGGGGACAGGTCATCTATGGCTACACCTTC
D gene: -; CDR3 length: 12; J gene: TRBJ2-5; V gene: TRBV6-2/TRBV6-3; clone size: -; CDR3 protein: CASSYRVETQYF; CDR3 DNA: TGTGCCAGCAGTTACCGGGTAGAGACCCAGTACTTC
D gene: TRBD1; CDR3 length: 15; J gene: TRBJ1-6; V gene: TRBV7-2; clone size: few; CDR3 protein: CASSSRGQGHSPLHF; CDR3 DNA: TGTGCCAGCAGCTCGAGAGGACAGGGGCATTCACCCCTCCACTTT
D gene: -; CDR3 length: 13; J gene: TRBJ2-1; V gene: TRBV18; clone size: -; CDR3 protein: CASSPAGWNEQFF; CDR3 DNA: TGTGCCAGCTCACCTGCGGGGTGGAATGAGCAGTTCTTC
D gene: -; CDR3 length: 14; J gene: TRBJ1-2; V gene: TRBV3-1/TRBV3-2; clone size: -; CDR3 protein: CASSHRGGDYGYTF; CDR3 DNA: TGTGCCAGCAGCCACAGGGGAGGGGACTATGGCTACACCTTC
D gene: TRBD1; CDR3 length: 15; J gene: TRBJ1-6; V gene: TRBV25-1; clone size: -; CDR3 protein: CASKRTGGLGSPLHF; CDR3 DNA: TGTGCCAGCAAAAGGACAGGGGGTTTGGGGTCACCCCTCCACTTT
D gene: TRBD1; CDR3 length: 14; J gene: TRBJ1-1; V gene: TRBV6-2/TRBV6-3; clone size: -; CDR3 protein: CASSYPQGNTEAFF; CDR3 DNA: TGTGCCAGCAGTTACCCACAGGGGAATACTGAAGCTTTCTTT
D gene: TRBD1; CDR3 length: 14; J gene: TRBJ1-5; V gene: TRBV6-6; clone size: -; CDR3 protein: CASSYTWTGQPQHF; CDR3 DNA: TGTGCCAGCAGTTACACTTGGACAGGCCAGCCCCAGCATTTT
D gene: -; CDR3 length: 15; J gene: TRBJ2-3; V gene: TRBV7-2; clone size: -; CDR3 protein: CASRPRAGRTDTQYF; CDR3 DNA: TGTGCCAGCAGACCACGGGCGGGTCGCACAGATACGCAGTATTTT
D gene: -; CDR3 length: 15; J gene: TRBJ1-2; V gene: TRBV9; clone size: -; CDR3 protein: CASSAQSTRGYGYTF; CDR3 DNA: TGTGCCAGCAGCGCCCAATCCACTCGGGGCTATGGCTACACCTTC
D gene: -; CDR3 length: 13; J gene: TRBJ2-7; V gene: TRBV7-2; clone size: -; CDR3 protein: CASSLSAGNEQYF; CDR3 DNA: TGTGCCAGCAGCTTATCGGCGGGGAACGAGCAGTACTTC
D gene: TRBD1; CDR3 length: 15; J gene: TRBJ2-5; V gene: TRBV5-5; clone size: -; CDR3 protein: CASSQITGGGETQYF; CDR3 DNA: TGTGCCAGCAGCCAAATAACAGGGGGCGGAGAGACCCAGTACTTC
D gene: TRBD1; CDR3 length: 18; J gene: TRBJ1-1; V gene: TRBV24-1; clone size: -; CDR3 protein: CATTGTGQWGFKDTEAFF; CDR3 DNA: TGTGCCACCACAGGGACAGGTCAATGGGGTTTTAAGGACACTGAAGCTTTCTTT
D gene: -; CDR3 length: 15; J gene: TRBJ1-1; V gene: TRBV5-1; clone size: -; CDR3 protein: CASSLGGLRDTEAFF; CDR3 DNA: TGCGCCAGCAGCTTGGGCGGCCTTCGGGACACTGAAGCTTTCTTT
D gene: TRBD2; CDR3 length: 16; J gene: TRBJ2-3; V gene: TRBV4-3; clone size: -; CDR3 protein: CASSQTSGGDTDTQYF; CDR3 DNA: TGCGCCAGCAGCCAAACTAGCGGGGGGGATACAGATACGCAGTATTTT
D gene: TRBD1; CDR3 length: 15; J gene: TRBJ1-4; V gene: TRBV5-1; clone size: -; CDR3 protein: CASSLSGTGLEKLFF; CDR3 DNA: TGCGCCAGCAGCTTGTCTGGGACAGGGTTGGAAAAACTGTTTTTT
D gene: TRBD2; CDR3 length: 15; J gene: TRBJ2-1; V gene: TRBV5-5; clone size: once; CDR3 protein: CASSLVGGSNNEQFF; CDR3 DNA: TGTGCCAGCAGCTTGGTCGGGGGGTCCAACAATGAGCAGTTCTTC
D gene: TRBD2; CDR3 length: 14; J gene: TRBJ2-1; V gene: TRBV15; clone size: -; CDR3 protein: CATMMLAGGNEQFF; CDR3 DNA: TGTGCCACCATGATGCTAGCGGGTGGGAATGAGCAGTTCTTC
D gene: -; CDR3 length: 15; J gene: TRBJ1-5; V gene: TRBV27; clone size: -; CDR3 protein: CASSLVGGLGQPQHF; CDR3 DNA: TGTGCCAGCAGTTTGGTGGGGGGGCTTGGTCAGCCCCAGCATTTT
D gene: -; CDR3 length: 15; J gene: TRBJ1-5; V gene: TRBV28; clone size: -; CDR3 protein: CASSLWAGGNQPQHF; CDR3 DNA: TGTGCCAGCAGTTTATGGGCGGGGGGCAATCAGCCCCAGCATTTT
D gene: -; CDR3 length: 14; J gene: TRBJ2-7; V gene: TRBV18; clone size: -; CDR3 protein: CASSPSGQNYEQYF; CDR3 DNA: TGTGCCAGCTCACCTTCAGGACAGAACTACGAGCAGTACTTC
D gene: -; CDR3 length: 14; J gene: TRBJ2-7; V gene: TRBV6-5; clone size: -; CDR3 protein: CARASGYDLHEQYF; CDR3 DNA: TGTGCCAGGGCAAGCGGGTACGACCTCCACGAGCAGTACTTC
D gene: -; CDR3 length: 15; J gene: TRBJ1-6; V gene: TRBV28; clone size: -; CDR3 protein: CASSLLGGPNSPLHF; CDR3 DNA: TGTGCCAGCAGTTTGCTCGGGGGGCCAAATTCACCCCTCCACTTT
D gene: -; CDR3 length: 14; J gene: TRBJ1-2; V gene: TRBV27; clone size: -; CDR3 protein: CASSPLGGASGYTF; CDR3 DNA: TGTGCCAGCAGTCCCCTTGGGGGGGCAAGTGGCTACACCTTC
D gene: TRBD1; CDR3 length: 15; J gene: TRBJ1-2; V gene: TRBV5-1; clone size: -; CDR3 protein: CASSSETGGVYGYTF; CDR3 DNA: TGCGCCAGCAGCTCGGAGACAGGGGGCGTCTATGGCTACACCTTC
D gene: -; CDR3 length: 13; J gene: TRBJ1-6; V gene: TRBV7-9; clone size: -; CDR3 protein: CASSLGLNSPLHF; CDR3 DNA: TGTGCCAGCAGCTTAGGACTGAATTCACCCCTCCACTTT
D gene: -; CDR3 length: 16; J gene: TRBJ2-2; V gene: TRBV10-3; clone size: -; CDR3 protein: CAITSKANGGTGELFF; CDR3 DNA: TGTGCCATCACTTCAAAAGCCAACGGTGGCACCGGGGAGCTGTTTTTT
D gene: -; CDR3 length: 12; J gene: TRBJ2-7; V gene: TRBV9; clone size: -; CDR3 protein: CASSATGYEQYF; CDR3 DNA: TGTGCCAGCAGCGCCACAGGGTACGAGCAGTACTTC
D gene: TRBD1; CDR3 length: 16; J gene: TRBJ1-4; V gene: TRBV2; clone size: -; CDR3 protein: CASRGDSFATNEKLFF; CDR3 DNA: TGTGCCAGCAGAGGGGACAGCTTTGCAACTAATGAAAAACTGTTTTTT
D gene: TRBD2; CDR3 length: 19; J gene: TRBJ2-1; V gene: TRBV19; clone size: -; CDR3 protein: CASTPPATSGPRFYNEQFF; CDR3 DNA: TGTGCCAGTACACCCCCGGCCACTAGCGGGCCAAGATTTTACAATGAGCAGTTCTTC
D gene: TRBD1; CDR3 length: 14; J gene: TRBJ2-7; V gene: TRBV5-4; clone size: -; CDR3 protein: CASSFGTGVYEQYF; CDR3 DNA: TGTGCCAGCAGCTTCGGGACAGGGGTCTACGAGCAGTACTTC
D gene: TRBD1; CDR3 length: 16; J gene: TRBJ2-7; V gene: TRBV27; clone size: -; CDR3 protein: CASSLLPGQATYEQYF; CDR3 DNA: TGTGCCAGCAGTTTACTCCCGGGACAGGCGACCTACGAGCAGTACTTC
D gene: TRBD1; CDR3 length: 14; J gene: TRBJ2-7; V gene: TRBV11-3; clone size: -; CDR3 protein: CASRPGTGGNKQYF; CDR3 DNA: TGTGCCAGCAGACCAGGGACAGGGGGCAACAAGCAGTACTTC
D gene: TRBD1; CDR3 length: 16; J gene: TRBJ2-7; V gene: TRBV5-1; clone size: -; CDR3 protein: CASSNSYRGQDYEQYF; CDR3 DNA: TGCGCCAGCAGTAATTCATACAGGGGGCAAGACTACGAGCAGTACTTC
D gene: -; CDR3 length: 11; J gene: TRBJ2-7; V gene: TRBV20-1; clone size: -; CDR3 protein: CSASVPGEQYF; CDR3 DNA: TGCAGTGCTAGCGTCCCCGGCGAGCAGTACTTC
D gene: -; CDR3 length: 16; J gene: TRBJ2-2; V gene: TRBV15; clone size: -; CDR3 protein: CATSRVEGRKTCELFF; CDR3 DNA: TGTGCCACCAGCAGAGTGGAGGGCCGAAAAACCTGTGAGCTGTTTTTT
D gene: -; CDR3 length: 17; J gene: TRBJ2-1; V gene: TRBV28; clone size: -; CDR3 protein: CASPPTLLGPAGNEQFF; CDR3 DNA: TGTGCCAGCCCCCCGACCCTCTTGGGCCCCGCGGGCAATGAGCAGTTCTTC
D gene: TRBD1; CDR3 length: 14; J gene: TRBJ1-1; V gene: TRBV10-3; clone size: -; CDR3 protein: CATRSRDRYTEAFF; CDR3 DNA: TGTGCCACCAGAAGCCGGGACAGATACACTGAAGCTTTCTTT
D gene: -; CDR3 length: 13; J gene: TRBJ1-4; V gene: TRBV5-6; clone size: -; CDR3 protein: CASSGGLNEKLFF; CDR3 DNA: TGTGCCAGCAGCGGGGGCCTTAATGAAAAACTGTTTTTT
D gene: -; CDR3 length: 11; J gene: TRBJ1-1; V gene: TRBV30; clone size: -; CDR3 protein: CAWMGLTEAFF; CDR3 DNA: TGTGCCTGGATGGGGCTCACTGAAGCTTTCTTT
D gene: -; CDR3 length: 17; J gene: TRBJ2-3; V gene: TRBV21-1; clone size: -; CDR3 protein: CASNQFETGTSTDTQYF; CDR3 DNA: TGTGCCAGCAACCAATTTGAGACAGGAACTTCCACAGATACGCAGTATTTT